Listed below are T cell receptor beta chains from one sample, sequenced in a study of T-cell reconstitution after alpha-beta-depleted transplantation in children. TCRdb reanalysed the PCR reads using MiXCR and keeps one entry per CDR3 protein. Of some 75,000 distinct CDR3 sequences listed, 7.3% are singletons. The specimen was PBMCs from the stem cell graft donor, collected from the stem cell graft. These receptors originate from a human donor who donated a stem cell graft to a child with acute lymphoblastic leukemia. CDR3s leave out the opening cysteine and the closing phenylalanine or tryptophan.

TRBJ1-2 TRBV9 ASSVVWDSPNYGYT
TRBJ1-2 TRBV27 ASSLSGRGAYGYT
TRBJ2-1 TRBV5-1 ASSPRISSQDAYNEQF
TRBJ2-1 TRBV11-3 ASSLGSTSGYEQF
TRBJ2-1 TRBV15 ATSRDRDNEQF
TRBJ1-2 TRBV15 ATTTGRGGGYGYT
TRBJ2-5 TRBV28 ASQPGGQETQY
TRBJ2-1 TRBV7-3 ASSLGAEQF
TRBJ1-2 TRBV9 ASSVGRAAEGLYGYT
TRBJ1-2 TRBV6-2/TRBV6-3 ASSFDGNYGYT
TRBJ2-2 TRBV28 ATGRSLTGELF
TRBJ1-6 TRBV6-1 ASSPAPTLDSPLH
TRBJ2-1 TRBV28 ASSQGGGNEQF
TRBJ2-2 TRBV9 ASSVELPGELF
TRBJ1-1 TRBV7-2 ASSPHGGGTEAF
TRBJ1-3 TRBV5-1 ASSLLGEISGNTIY
TRBJ1-1 TRBV18 ASSDITGNTEAF
TRBJ1-1 TRBV6-2/TRBV6-3 ASGRGQATEAF
TRBJ2-7 TRBV5-4 ASSHRSNPYEQY
TRBJ1-6 TRBV5-5 ASSPLSWRTSNSPLH
TRBJ2-3 TRBV7-2 ASSRGQPSTDTQY
TRBJ2-2 TRBV29-1 SAPRGPPEAGELF
TRBJ2-7 TRBV6-2/TRBV6-3 ASTSGTVPLPSYEQY
TRBJ2-1 TRBV19 ASSIVGTSGRVDEQF
TRBJ2-6 TRBV7-3 AGSLGLSGANVLT
TRBJ1-1 TRBV11-2 ASSLEGGRDTEAF
TRBJ1-1 TRBV6-6 ASSWTPNTEAF
TRBJ1-1 TRBV14 ASASNLNTEAF
TRBJ1-4 TRBV4-3 ASSQDLGGGEKLF
TRBJ2-7 TRBV6-5 ASSYPGRPYEQY
TRBJ1-1 TRBV19 ASSNRPAMNTEAF
TRBJ2-2 TRBV4-2 ASSQERGGGNTGELF
TRBJ1-5 TRBV15 ATSRGVLQPQH
TRBJ2-4 TRBV15 ATSSRDTLAKNIQY
TRBJ2-1 TRBV20-1 SASLIEGANEQF
TRBJ1-2 TRBV7-2 ASSLGGTGDGYT
TRBJ2-2 TRBV29-1 SVQGGSNTGELF
TRBJ1-2 TRBV9 ASIAGTDYGYT
TRBJ1-6 TRBV5-6 ASSLEDRNSPLH
TRBJ2-7 TRBV2 ATTDGKQY
TRBJ1-6 TRBV27 ASSSIALNSPLH
TRBJ2-1 TRBV3-1 ASCDPSTSGGYNEQF
TRBJ2-5 TRBV7-9 ASSLVPDELETQY
TRBJ2-7 TRBV10-3 ASRDSRYEQY
TRBJ1-2 TRBV6-2/TRBV6-3 ASSVKSPGGYT
TRBJ2-5 TRBV20-1 SARDLRYQETQY
TRBJ2-7 TRBV6-5 ASSNRPGPYEQY
TRBJ2-5 TRBV5-5 ASSLFPRDPLGSQY
TRBJ1-2 TRBV5-8 ASSLEGGEVYGYT
TRBJ1-1 TRBV4-2 ASSQDLGGVEAF
TRBJ2-3 TRBV12-3/TRBV12-4 ASTRTDTQY